This T cell receptor beta chain was captured by sequencing in a study of blood T cell repertoires in COVID-19. Using immunoSEQ multiplex PCR, the repertoire was profiled, and TCRdb retains in-frame clones only, with some absent. The table has around 370,000 clones, 88% seen once; the top ten hold roughly 1.2%. Per germline, CDR1 LGHDT and CDR2 YNNKEL (reference sequence). The CDR3 sequence is 17 residues long. The V end was cut by 1 base, the J end by 5 bases, with 17 bases between. Cohort 3 donors were reported recovered after two negative PCRs, clearance, or symptom resolution. Sequenced material: PBMCs or T cells enriched from blood (not recorded which). This chain uses TRBV3-1 (or the pseudogene TRBV3-2) with TRBJ2-2; D possibly corresponds to TRBD1 (6 bases). The receptor was derived from a woman aged 18-35 years who had recovered from COVID-19. CDR3 bases: TGTGCCAGCAGCCAAGTGGTTCCGGGACACTCGACCGGGGAGCTGTTTTTT. Residues: CASSQVVPGHSTGELFF.